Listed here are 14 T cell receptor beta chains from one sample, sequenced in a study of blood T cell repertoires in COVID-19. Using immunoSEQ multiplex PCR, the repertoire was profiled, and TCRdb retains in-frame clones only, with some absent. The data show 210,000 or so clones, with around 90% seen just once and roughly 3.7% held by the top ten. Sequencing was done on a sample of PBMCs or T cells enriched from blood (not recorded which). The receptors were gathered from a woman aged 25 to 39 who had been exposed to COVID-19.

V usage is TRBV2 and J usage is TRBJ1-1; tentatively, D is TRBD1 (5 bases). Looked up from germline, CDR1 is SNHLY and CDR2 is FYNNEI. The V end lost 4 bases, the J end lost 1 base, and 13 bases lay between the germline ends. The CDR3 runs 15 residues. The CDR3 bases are TGTGCCAGCAGTGCGGGTGACAGAGAGAACACTGAAGCTTTCTTT. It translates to CASSAGDRENTEAFF.

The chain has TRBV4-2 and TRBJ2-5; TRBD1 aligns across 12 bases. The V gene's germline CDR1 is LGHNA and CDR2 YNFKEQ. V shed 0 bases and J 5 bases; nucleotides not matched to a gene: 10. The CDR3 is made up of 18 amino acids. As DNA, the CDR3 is TGTGCCAGCAGCCAAGATGCGGGACAGGGGGCATGGAAGGAGACCCAGTACTTC. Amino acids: CASSQDAGQGAWKETQYF.

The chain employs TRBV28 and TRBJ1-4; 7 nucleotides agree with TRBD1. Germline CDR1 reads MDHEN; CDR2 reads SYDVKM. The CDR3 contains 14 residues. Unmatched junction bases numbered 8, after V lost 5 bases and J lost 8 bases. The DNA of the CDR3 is TGTGCCAGCAGTCGACAGGGATGGGTGGAAAAACTGTTTTTT. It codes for CASSRQGWVEKLFF.

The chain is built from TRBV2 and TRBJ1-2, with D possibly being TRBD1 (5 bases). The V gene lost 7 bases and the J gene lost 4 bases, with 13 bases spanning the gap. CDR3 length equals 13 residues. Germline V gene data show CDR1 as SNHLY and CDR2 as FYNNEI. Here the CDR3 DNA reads TGTGCCAGCAACGAAGGGGTGGGCTATGGCTACACCTTC. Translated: CASNEGVGYGYTF. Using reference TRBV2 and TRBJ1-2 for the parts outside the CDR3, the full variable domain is EPEVTQTPSHQVTQMGQEVILRCVPISNHLYFYWYRQILGQKVEFLVSFYNNEISEKSEIFDDQFSVERPDGSNFTLKIRSTKLEDSAMYFCASNEGVGYGYTFGSGTRLTVV.

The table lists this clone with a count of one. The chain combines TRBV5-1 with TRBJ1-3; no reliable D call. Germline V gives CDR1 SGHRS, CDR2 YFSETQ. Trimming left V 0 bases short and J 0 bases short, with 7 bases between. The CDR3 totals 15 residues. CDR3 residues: CASSLAASSGNTIYF. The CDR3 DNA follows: TGCGCCAGCAGCTTGGCAGCGAGCTCTGGAAACACCATATATTTT.

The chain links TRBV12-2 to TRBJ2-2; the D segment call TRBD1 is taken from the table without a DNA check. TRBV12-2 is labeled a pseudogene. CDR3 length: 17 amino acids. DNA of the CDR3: TGTGCAAGTCGCTTACATCTCAGGGGGGACGGGGGCGGGGAGCTGTTTTTT. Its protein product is CASRLHLRGDGGGELFF.

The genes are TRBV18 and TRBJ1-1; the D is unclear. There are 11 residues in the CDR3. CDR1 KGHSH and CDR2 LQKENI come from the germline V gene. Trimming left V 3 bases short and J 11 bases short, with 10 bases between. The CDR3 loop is CASSPISQAFF. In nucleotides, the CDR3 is TGTGCCAGCTCACCTATTTCTCAGGCTTTCTTT. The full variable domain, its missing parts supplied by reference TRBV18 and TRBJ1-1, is NAGVMQNPRHLVRRRGQEARLRCSPMKGHSHVYWYRQLPEEGLKFMVYLQKENIIDESGMPKERFSAEFPKEGPSILRIQQVVRGDSAAYFCASSPISQAFFGQGTRLTVV.

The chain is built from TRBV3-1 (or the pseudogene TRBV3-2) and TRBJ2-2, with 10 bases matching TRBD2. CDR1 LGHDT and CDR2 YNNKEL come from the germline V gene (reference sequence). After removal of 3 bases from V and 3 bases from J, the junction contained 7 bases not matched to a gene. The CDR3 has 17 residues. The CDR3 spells CASSQLPSGGYTGELFF. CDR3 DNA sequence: TGTGCCAGCAGCCAGCTCCCTAGCGGGGGTTACACCGGGGAGCTGTTTTTT.

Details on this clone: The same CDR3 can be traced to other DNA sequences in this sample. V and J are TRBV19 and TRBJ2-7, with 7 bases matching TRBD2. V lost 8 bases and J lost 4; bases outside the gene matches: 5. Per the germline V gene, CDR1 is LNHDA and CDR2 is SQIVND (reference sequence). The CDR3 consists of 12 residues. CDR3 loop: CASSRGGYEQYF. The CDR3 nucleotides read TGTGCCAGTTCCCGCGGGGGATACGAGCAGTACTTC.

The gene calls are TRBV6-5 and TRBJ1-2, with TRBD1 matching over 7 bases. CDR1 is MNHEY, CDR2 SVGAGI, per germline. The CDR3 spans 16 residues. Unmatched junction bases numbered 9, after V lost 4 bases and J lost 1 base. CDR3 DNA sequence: TGTGCCAGCAGTTCCTCTCGACAGGGCCTTAACTATGGCTACACCTTC. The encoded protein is CASSSSRQGLNYGYTF.

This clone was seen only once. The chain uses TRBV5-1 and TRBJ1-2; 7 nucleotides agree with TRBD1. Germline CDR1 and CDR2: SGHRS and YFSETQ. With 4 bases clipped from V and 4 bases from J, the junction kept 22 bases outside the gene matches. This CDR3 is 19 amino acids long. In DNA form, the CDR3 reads TGCGCCAGCAGCACCCGAGGACAGGAGAAAGTTATGGGGGTCTATGGCTACACCTTC. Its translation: CASSTRGQEKVMGVYGYTF.

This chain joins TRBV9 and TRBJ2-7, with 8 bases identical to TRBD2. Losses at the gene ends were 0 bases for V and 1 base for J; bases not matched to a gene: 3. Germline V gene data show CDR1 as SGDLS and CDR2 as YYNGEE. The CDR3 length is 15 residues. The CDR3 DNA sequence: TGTGCCAGCAGCGTAGGTACGGGAGGGTCCTACGAGCAGTACTTC. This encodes CASSVGTGGSYEQYF.

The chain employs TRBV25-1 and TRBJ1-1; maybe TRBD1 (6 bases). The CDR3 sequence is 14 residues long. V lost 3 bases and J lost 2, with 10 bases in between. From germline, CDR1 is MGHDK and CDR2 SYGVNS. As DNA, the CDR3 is TGTGCCAGCAGTGACCGGACAGTCAACACTGAAGCTTTCTTT. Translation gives CASSDRTVNTEAFF.

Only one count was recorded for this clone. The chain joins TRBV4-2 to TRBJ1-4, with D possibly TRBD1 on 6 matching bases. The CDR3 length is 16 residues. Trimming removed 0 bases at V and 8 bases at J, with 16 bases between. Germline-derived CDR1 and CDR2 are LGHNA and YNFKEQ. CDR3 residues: CASSQEVGTFREKLFF. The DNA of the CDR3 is TGTGCCAGCAGCCAAGAGGTTGGGACATTTCGGGAAAAACTGTTTTTT.